The rows below give T cell receptor beta chains drawn from one sample of a study of CD8 T cells in ankylosing spondylitis. TCRdb re-derived calls from the 5' RACE reads in MiXCR, one entry per CDR3 protein. The sample comprises about 540,000 distinct CDR3 sequences, 10% to 15% of which are singletons, and 6.5% to 7% rests with the top ten. Sequencing was done on a sample of blood, either unsorted or a sorted T cell fraction (not recorded which). The receptors stem from a male donor with ankylosing spondylitis. Both conserved end residues are part of each CDR3. The order of the fields is D gene, clone size, V gene, J gene, CDR3 protein, CDR3 DNA. A D gene is named only where the DNA matches it firmly. The size entry is marked missing in some rows and otherwise reads once, few, many or a size class.

d_gene: .; abundance: .; v_gene: TRBV23-1; j_gene: TRBJ2-7; CDR3aa: CASRPDYEQYF; CDR3nt: TGCGCCAGCCGGCCCGACTACGAGCAGTACTTC
d_gene: .; abundance: few; v_gene: TRBV15; j_gene: TRBJ1-5; CDR3aa: CATSRDCLPGERNQPQHF; CDR3nt: TGTGCCACCAGCAGAGATTGTCTGCCAGGGGAACGAAATCAGCCCCAGCATTTT
d_gene: .; abundance: many; v_gene: TRBV24-1; j_gene: TRBJ2-1; CDR3aa: CATSGAGGNSYNEQFF; CDR3nt: TGTGCCACCAGTGGTGCTGGCGGGAACTCCTACAATGAGCAGTTCTTC
d_gene: .; abundance: .; v_gene: TRBV2; j_gene: TRBJ1-5; CDR3aa: CASSDPPGGQPQHF; CDR3nt: TGTGCCAGCAGTGACCCTCCAGGCGGTCAGCCCCAGCATTTT
d_gene: .; abundance: .; v_gene: TRBV6-5; j_gene: TRBJ1-3; CDR3aa: CASSYGNTIYF; CDR3nt: TGTGCCAGCAGTTATGGAAACACCATATATTTT
d_gene: .; abundance: few; v_gene: TRBV5-1; j_gene: TRBJ2-5; CDR3aa: CASRLSGAETQYF; CDR3nt: TGCGCCAGCAGGCTATCGGGGGCAGAGACCCAGTACTTC
d_gene: .; abundance: many; v_gene: TRBV20-1; j_gene: TRBJ2-1; CDR3aa: CSARVPRSSSYNEQFF; CDR3nt: TGCAGTGCTAGAGTCCCCAGATCAAGCTCCTACAATGAGCAGTTCTTC
d_gene: TRBD1; abundance: many; v_gene: TRBV5-6; j_gene: TRBJ2-1; CDR3aa: CASSSPGTGFAYNEQFF; CDR3nt: TGTGCCAGCAGCAGTCCCGGGACAGGGTTCGCCTACAATGAGCAGTTCTTC
d_gene: .; abundance: few; v_gene: TRBV12-3/TRBV12-4; j_gene: TRBJ1-3; CDR3aa: CASTLRGGNTGNTIYF; CDR3nt: TGTGCCAGCACCCTAAGGGGAGGGAACACTGGAAACACCATATATTTT
d_gene: .; abundance: many; v_gene: TRBV29-1; j_gene: TRBJ1-4; CDR3aa: CSVVRGEKLFF; CDR3nt: TGCAGCGTTGTTCGCGGTGAAAAACTGTTTTTT
d_gene: .; abundance: few; v_gene: TRBV9; j_gene: TRBJ2-1; CDR3aa: CASSPWTTMNGEEQFF; CDR3nt: TGTGCCAGCAGCCCGTGGACCACGATGAACGGGGAGGAGCAGTTCTTC
d_gene: .; abundance: many; v_gene: TRBV12-3/TRBV12-4; j_gene: TRBJ2-3; CDR3aa: CASSVTDTQYF; CDR3nt: TGTGCCAGCAGTGTCACAGATACGCAGTATTTT
d_gene: TRBD2; abundance: medium-sized; v_gene: TRBV12-3/TRBV12-4; j_gene: TRBJ2-2; CDR3aa: CASSPGTSDTGELFF; CDR3nt: TGTGCCAGCAGCCCTGGGACTAGCGACACGGGGGAGCTGTTTTTT
d_gene: TRBD2; abundance: many; v_gene: TRBV5-1; j_gene: TRBJ2-1; CDR3aa: CASSLFTSGENEQFF; CDR3nt: TGCGCCAGCAGCTTGTTTACTAGCGGGGAAAATGAGCAGTTCTTC
d_gene: TRBD2; abundance: many; v_gene: TRBV7-2; j_gene: TRBJ2-1; CDR3aa: CASNLAGYNEQFF; CDR3nt: TGTGCCAGCAATCTAGCGGGGTACAATGAGCAGTTCTTC
d_gene: .; abundance: .; v_gene: TRBV3-1; j_gene: TRBJ1-5; CDR3aa: CASSQVQGGQPQHF; CDR3nt: TGTGCCAGCAGCCAAGTACAGGGAGGGCAGCCCCAGCATTTT
d_gene: .; abundance: few; v_gene: TRBV3-1; j_gene: TRBJ2-2; CDR3aa: CASSQGGGELFF; CDR3nt: TGTGCCAGCAGCCAAGGAGGCGGGGAGCTGTTTTTT
d_gene: .; abundance: few; v_gene: TRBV5-1; j_gene: TRBJ2-3; CDR3aa: CASSLGSAEVNTQYF; CDR3nt: TGCGCCAGCAGCTTGGGATCAGCCGAGGTCAATACGCAGTATTTT
d_gene: .; abundance: .; v_gene: TRBV20-1; j_gene: TRBJ1-5; CDR3aa: CSARGAYSNQPQHF; CDR3nt: TGCAGTGCTAGAGGAGCCTATAGCAATCAGCCCCAGCATTTT
d_gene: .; abundance: few; v_gene: TRBV15; j_gene: TRBJ1-1; CDR3aa: CATSREGEGYYTEAFF; CDR3nt: TGTGCCACCAGCAGAGAGGGGGAAGGGTACTACACTGAAGCTTTCTTT
d_gene: .; abundance: few; v_gene: TRBV19; j_gene: TRBJ1-2; CDR3aa: CASIERRGGNYGYTF; CDR3nt: TGTGCCAGTATCGAACGACGTGGCGGAAACTATGGCTACACCTTC
d_gene: .; abundance: .; v_gene: TRBV28; j_gene: TRBJ2-1; CDR3aa: CASSSSPYNEQFF; CDR3nt: TGTGCCAGCAGTTCTAGCCCCTACAATGAGCAGTTCTTC
d_gene: TRBD2; abundance: .; v_gene: TRBV5-1; j_gene: TRBJ2-1; CDR3aa: CASSSPPSGRASYNEQFF; CDR3nt: TGCGCCAGCAGCTCCCCGCCTAGCGGGAGGGCGTCCTACAATGAGCAGTTCTTC
d_gene: .; abundance: many; v_gene: TRBV20-1; j_gene: TRBJ2-1; CDR3aa: CSARDRGYNSYNEQFF; CDR3nt: TGCAGTGCTAGAGATCGAGGCTACAACTCCTACAATGAGCAGTTCTTC
d_gene: .; abundance: .; v_gene: TRBV4-2; j_gene: TRBJ2-2; CDR3aa: CASSQVSWTGELFF; CDR3nt: TGTGCCAGCAGCCAAGTGAGCTGGACCGGGGAGCTGTTTTTT
d_gene: TRBD1; abundance: .; v_gene: TRBV20-1; j_gene: TRBJ1-6; CDR3aa: CSARLQGSHNSPLHF; CDR3nt: TGCAGTGCTAGACTACAGGGGTCCCATAATTCACCCCTCCACTTT
d_gene: .; abundance: few; v_gene: TRBV12-3/TRBV12-4; j_gene: TRBJ2-1; CDR3aa: CASNRGSVLQNEQFF; CDR3nt: TGTGCCAGCAATCGCGGCAGCGTACTACAAAATGAGCAGTTCTTC
d_gene: .; abundance: few; v_gene: TRBV5-1; j_gene: TRBJ1-2; CDR3aa: CASSLEGQGATGYTF; CDR3nt: TGCGCCAGCAGCTTGGAAGGGCAGGGAGCGACGGGCTACACCTTC
d_gene: .; abundance: .; v_gene: TRBV14; j_gene: TRBJ2-4; CDR3aa: CASGHAKNIQYF; CDR3nt: TGTGCCTCGGGGCATGCCAAAAACATTCAGTACTTC
d_gene: TRBD2; abundance: .; v_gene: TRBV20-1; j_gene: TRBJ2-3; CDR3aa: CSATSGRALDTQYF; CDR3nt: TGCAGTGCTACTAGCGGGAGGGCCTTAGATACGCAGTATTTT
d_gene: .; abundance: .; v_gene: TRBV7-8; j_gene: TRBJ2-3; CDR3aa: CASSFSDSFVPSTDTQYF; CDR3nt: TGTGCCAGCAGCTTTTCGGACAGTTTCGTTCCTAGCACAGATACGCAGTATTTT
d_gene: TRBD1; abundance: few; v_gene: TRBV7-8; j_gene: TRBJ1-1; CDR3aa: CASRRQGKNTEAFF; CDR3nt: TGTGCCAGCAGAAGACAGGGAAAGAACACTGAAGCTTTCTTT
d_gene: TRBD1; abundance: .; v_gene: TRBV12-3/TRBV12-4; j_gene: TRBJ1-4; CDR3aa: CASSFNRGSTNEKLFF; CDR3nt: TGTGCCAGCAGTTTTAACAGGGGATCAACTAATGAAAAACTGTTTTTT
d_gene: .; abundance: .; v_gene: TRBV12-3/TRBV12-4; j_gene: TRBJ1-1; CDR3aa: CASSLALVGDYTEAFF; CDR3nt: TGTGCCAGCAGTTTAGCGCTTGTAGGGGATTACACTGAAGCTTTCTTT
d_gene: TRBD2; abundance: many; v_gene: TRBV24-1; j_gene: TRBJ2-5; CDR3aa: CATGWLAGANIETQYF; CDR3nt: TGTGCCACCGGTTGGCTAGCGGGGGCCAACATCGAGACCCAGTACTTC
d_gene: .; abundance: .; v_gene: TRBV6-6; j_gene: TRBJ2-3; CDR3aa: CATRVQDTQYF; CDR3nt: TGTGCCACCAGGGTGCAAGATACGCAGTATTTT
d_gene: .; abundance: few; v_gene: TRBV20-1; j_gene: TRBJ2-1; CDR3aa: CSARGWYNEQFF; CDR3nt: TGCAGTGCTAGAGGATGGTACAATGAGCAGTTCTTC
d_gene: .; abundance: .; v_gene: TRBV28; j_gene: TRBJ1-6; CDR3aa: CASSLSQQWALHF; CDR3nt: TGTGCCAGCAGTTTATCCCAACAGTGGGCCCTCCACTTT
d_gene: .; abundance: many; v_gene: TRBV12-3/TRBV12-4; j_gene: TRBJ1-5; CDR3aa: CASSYSSNQPQHF; CDR3nt: TGTGCCAGCAGTTACAGTAGCAATCAGCCCCAGCATTTT
d_gene: TRBD1; abundance: .; v_gene: TRBV6-1; j_gene: TRBJ2-1; CDR3aa: CASSLLRDRGPYEQFF; CDR3nt: TGTGCCAGCAGTCTTCTACGGGACAGGGGACCCTATGAGCAGTTCTTC
d_gene: .; abundance: .; v_gene: TRBV20-1; j_gene: TRBJ2-2; CDR3aa: CSAREGTGTGELFF; CDR3nt: TGCAGTGCTAGAGAGGGTACAGGGACCGGGGAGCTGTTTTTT